The rows below give T cell receptor beta chains drawn from one sample of a study of post-analysis software for immune sequencing data. TCRdb re-analysed the PCR reads in MiXCR, keeping a single row per CDR3 protein. The sample shows roughly 800,000 distinct CDR3 sequences, roughly 30% of them seen only once. Sequenced input: blood. These receptors originate from a girl aged 5-17 years with multiple sclerosis. The CDR3 runs from the conserved cysteine through the conserved F or W. The D gene is left open where the match is weak. Expanded clones get a size class; other rows say once, few or many, or leave the size out.

V gene	D gene	J gene	clone size	CDR3 protein	CDR3 DNA
TRBV3-1	TRBD2	TRBJ2-5	NA	CASSQGVAGVGSEETQYF	TGTGCCAGCAGCCAAGGGGTAGCGGGAGTAGGGTCGGAAGAGACCCAGTACTTC
TRBV2	NA	TRBJ2-5	few	CASSEALGWRYF	TGTGCCAGCAGTGAAGCGCTAGGGTGGAGGTACTTC
TRBV4-1	NA	TRBJ2-3	many	CASSLGQGLEISTDTQYF	TGCGCCAGCAGCCTAGGACAGGGACTAGAGATTAGCACAGATACGCAGTATTTT
TRBV6-1	TRBD1	TRBJ1-6	few	CASSLLGGTVDSPLHF	TGTGCCAGCAGCTTGTTGGGGGGGACAGTGGATTCACCCCTCCACTTT
TRBV7-6	TRBD1	TRBJ2-5	few	CASSPRDRVIKTQYF	TGTGCCAGCAGCCCCCGGGACAGGGTTATAAAGACCCAGTACTTC
TRBV12-3/TRBV12-4	NA	TRBJ2-4	many	CASSLGLGDIQYF	TGTGCCAGCAGTTTGGGTCTAGGTGACATTCAGTACTTC
TRBV20-1	NA	TRBJ2-6	NA	CSAPPSPGANVLTF	TGCAGTGCTCCCCCCTCACCTGGGGCCAACGTCCTGACTTTC
TRBV5-1	NA	TRBJ2-5	NA	CASSLDGGLKTQYF	TGCGCCAGCAGCTTGGATGGGGGCTTGAAGACCCAGTACTTC
TRBV7-7	NA	TRBJ2-1	NA	CASSSQAGASYNEQFF	TGTGCTAGCAGCTCCCAGGCAGGGGCCTCCTACAATGAGCAGTTCTTC
TRBV28	NA	TRBJ2-1	NA	CASTPLGSQYNEQFF	TGTGCCAGCACCCCTTTGGGCTCGCAGTACAATGAGCAGTTCTTC
TRBV20-1	NA	TRBJ2-5	NA	CSARERNEAPRGTQYF	TGCAGTGCTAGAGAACGAAACGAGGCCCCAAGAGGGACCCAGTACTTC
TRBV27	TRBD2	TRBJ2-1	NA	CASSYLRTSGSSYNEQFF	TGTGCCAGCAGCTATCTACGGACTAGCGGGAGCTCCTACAATGAGCAGTTCTTC
TRBV7-2	TRBD2	TRBJ2-5	few	CASSLVAGFLETQYF	TGTGCCAGCAGCTTAGTAGCGGGGTTCTTGGAGACCCAGTACTTC
TRBV9	NA	TRBJ2-5	few	CASSEDFQETQYF	TGTGCCAGCAGCGAGGACTTTCAAGAGACCCAGTACTTC
TRBV6-5	TRBD1	TRBJ1-2	NA	CASTQGARSGYTF	TGTGCCAGCACACAGGGGGCGAGGAGTGGCTACACCTTC
TRBV19	NA	TRBJ1-1	NA	CASSIEGTTEAFF	TGTGCCAGTAGTATAGAAGGGACCACTGAAGCTTTCTTT
TRBV12-3/TRBV12-4	TRBD1	TRBJ2-1	NA	CASSLVQGAFDEQFF	TGTGCCAGCAGTTTAGTCCAGGGGGCGTTTGATGAGCAGTTCTTC
TRBV7-8	TRBD2	TRBJ2-5	NA	CASSLGSGRPREQYF	TGTGCCAGCAGCTTAGGTAGCGGGAGGCCGAGAGAGCAGTACTTC
TRBV5-1	NA	TRBJ2-3	NA	CASQTSTDTQYF	TGCGCCAGCCAAACTAGCACAGATACGCAGTATTTT
TRBV7-8	NA	TRBJ2-2	NA	CASSLEGYTGELFF	TGTGCCAGCAGCTTAGAGGGTTACACCGGGGAGCTGTTTTTT
TRBV20-1	NA	TRBJ2-1	NA	CSASGGASGVNEQFF	TGCAGTGCTAGTGGGGGGGCTAGCGGCGTCAATGAGCAGTTCTTC
TRBV27	NA	TRBJ2-5	few	CASSLGLGKTQYF	TGTGCCAGCAGTTTAGGGCTAGGAAAGACCCAGTACTTC
TRBV6-1	NA	TRBJ2-7	NA	CASSEVGELGEQYF	TGTGCCAGCAGTGAAGTGGGGGAGCTGGGGGAGCAGTACTTC
TRBV5-1	NA	TRBJ2-5	once	CASNVGSSHKETQYF	TGCGCCAGCAACGTCGGCAGTTCCCATAAAGAGACCCAGTACTTC
TRBV20-1	TRBD2	TRBJ2-3	NA	CSARDNGGSSDTQYF	TGCAGTGCTAGAGATAACGGCGGGAGTTCAGATACGCAGTATTTT
TRBV4-2	TRBD1	TRBJ1-2	NA	CASSQDQGARGYTF	TGTGCCAGCAGCCAAGATCAGGGGGCGCGGGGCTACACCTTC
TRBV7-2	NA	TRBJ2-7	NA	CASSLWAREEYEQYF	TGTGCCAGCAGCTTATGGGCAAGGGAGGAATACGAGCAGTACTTC
TRBV9	NA	TRBJ2-7	NA	CASSAREFAYEQYF	TGTGCCAGCAGCGCTCGGGAGTTCGCGTACGAGCAGTACTTC
TRBV7-2	TRBD2	TRBJ2-7	NA	CASSPSSGSLYEQYF	TGTGCCAGCAGTCCAAGTAGCGGGAGTCTGTACGAGCAGTACTTC
TRBV7-9	NA	TRBJ2-2	once	CASSLQGNTGELFF	TGTGCCAGCAGCCTACAGGGGAACACCGGGGAGCTGTTTTTT
TRBV20-1	NA	TRBJ1-5	many	CSASRGLGQPQHF	TGCAGTGCTAGTAGGGGGTTAGGGCAGCCCCAGCATTTT
TRBV7-2	NA	TRBJ1-1	NA	CASSPRFLQGDTEAFF	TGTGCCAGCAGCCCCCGTTTTTTACAGGGTGATACTGAAGCTTTCTTT
TRBV28	NA	TRBJ2-1	NA	CASSLGYNNEQFF	TGTGCCAGCAGTTTAGGCTACAACAATGAGCAGTTCTTC
TRBV5-1	NA	TRBJ1-1	NA	CASSSWAGTEAFF	TGCGCCAGCAGCTCGTGGGCGGGAACTGAAGCTTTCTTT
TRBV5-1	NA	TRBJ2-5	few	CASSLASHRQVQETQYF	TGCGCCAGCAGCTTGGCCTCCCACCGACAGGTCCAAGAGACCCAGTACTTC
TRBV20-1	NA	TRBJ1-5	NA	CSAQTDLNNQPQHF	TGCAGTGCTCAGACAGATTTGAACAATCAGCCCCAGCATTTT
TRBV5-1	NA	TRBJ1-5	few	CASSLRPGIDQPQHF	TGCGCCAGCAGCTTGCGTCCAGGGATAGATCAGCCCCAGCATTTT
TRBV20-1	NA	TRBJ2-5	NA	CSATSGAKETQYF	TGCAGTGCTACCTCTGGGGCTAAAGAGACCCAGTACTTC
TRBV4-1	NA	TRBJ2-5	NA	CASSQDRIQETQYF	TGCGCCAGCAGCCAAGACAGGATACAAGAGACCCAGTACTTC
TRBV5-1	TRBD2	TRBJ2-1	NA	CASSLAFSGISYNEQFF	TGCGCCAGCAGCTTGGCGTTTAGCGGGATTTCCTACAATGAGCAGTTCTTC